This T cell receptor (beta chain) was documented in a study of response to subunit inactivated influenza vaccine. Study outcomes and limitations: Authors suggested each seasonal influenza vaccination recruits few new T cells.

About this clonotype: Its specificity is unknown. A junction boundary mismatches the germline segment, possibly from a read error.

TCRdb used MiXCR to reprocess the RT-PCR reads, holding one entry per CDR3 protein. The sample records a few hundred thousand distinct CDR3 sequences, approximately 20% being singletons. Germline CDR1 is SGHTA and CDR2 is FQGTGA. The CDR3 is made up of 15 amino acids. The starting material was PBMCs from blood, obtained approximately 20 months after vaccination. The chain combines TRBV7-3 with TRBJ2-1, with TRBD2 identical over 10 bases. This receptor was taken from a man aged 50 to 69 who received an inactivated influenza vaccine. The chain's CDR3 is CASSVTSGTYNEQFF. CDR3 DNA sequence: TGTGCCAGCAGCGTAACTAGCGGGACATACAATGAGCAGTTCTTC.